The 9 T cell receptor beta chains below were found in one sample sequenced in a study of cytomegalovirus exposure and HLA in healthy donors. Primers for the PCR totalled 60 Vbeta and 13 Jbeta. The assay was immunoSEQ multiplex PCR, and TCRdb's table has in-frame clones only and misses some. The repertoire holds more than 150,000 clones, about 81% seen once, with 1.5% to 1.9% in the top ten. Material for sequencing was PBMCs. These receptors all stem from a man in his forties or fifties in good health and CMV-seronegative.

This chain joins TRBV5-4 and TRBJ1-2, with a tentative D call TRBD1 (6 bases). V shed 1 base and J shed 5 bases, with 12 bases lying between them. Germline V gene data show CDR1 as SGHNT and CDR2 as YYREEE (reference sequence). This CDR3 has 14 amino acids. As DNA, the CDR3 is TGTGCCAGCAGCTTGTGGCGGACAGAATATGGCTACACCTTC. This sequence encodes CASSLWRTEYGYTF.

This chain connects TRBV6-1 to TRBJ2-5; maybe TRBD2 (6 bases). Germline V gene data show CDR1 as MNHNS and CDR2 as SASEGT. The CDR3 consists of 13 residues. Deletions cut 9 bases from V and 0 bases from J, with 11 bases between. This chain's CDR3 is CASAAGYQETQYF. Written as DNA, the CDR3 is TGTGCCAGTGCGGCGGGGTACCAAGAGACCCAGTACTTC.

The rearrangement uses TRBV5-1 and TRBJ2-1; TRBD2 agrees at 13 bases. Germline assignment: CDR1 SGHRS and CDR2 YFSETQ. CDR3 size: 17 residues. V dropped 4 bases and J dropped 5; count of bases not matched to a gene: 9. CDR3 residues: CASSRGTSGKGDNEQFF. CDR3 coding DNA: TGCGCCAGCAGCCGGGGGACTAGCGGGAAAGGCGACAATGAGCAGTTCTTC.

The chain joins TRBV5-6 to TRBJ2-7; TRBD1 matches 8 bases. The CDR3 is made up of 12 amino acids. Germline values: CDR1 SGHDT, CDR2 YYEEEE. V shed 4 bases and J 5 bases; nucleotides not matched to a gene: 2. The CDR3 spells CASSRDRHEQYF. Here the CDR3 DNA reads TGTGCCAGCAGCCGGGACAGGCACGAGCAGTACTTC. Based on the CDR3 plus reference TRBV5-6 and TRBJ2-7, the full variable domain is DAGVTQSPTHLIKTRGQQVTLRCSPKSGHDTVSWYQQALGQGPQFIFQYYEEEERQRGNFPDRFSGHQFPNYSSELNVNALLLGDSALYLCASSRDRHEQYFGPGTRLTVT.

The J gene is TRBJ2-5, the V gene TRBV9; D is perhaps TRBD1 (5 bases). Trimming took off 2 bases at V and 5 bases at J, with 13 bases between the two ends. Per the germline V gene, CDR1 is SGDLS and CDR2 is YYNGEE. This CDR3 spans 14 amino acids. CDR3 residues: CASSVRVDGETQYF. In DNA, the CDR3 is TGTGCCAGCAGCGTCAGGGTAGATGGGGAGACCCAGTACTTC. The variable domain in full, completed from reference TRBV9 and TRBJ2-5, reads DSGVTQTPKHLITATGQRVTLRCSPRSGDLSVYWYQQSLDQGLQFLIQYYNGEERAKGNILERFSAQQFPDLHSELNLSSLELGDSALYFCASSVRVDGETQYFGPGTRLLVL.

The V gene is TRBV7-2, the J gene TRBJ1-5; 10 bases fit TRBD1. The CDR3 is 15 amino acids. The trim removed 1 base at V and 6 bases at J, leaving 3 bases unmatched. Germline V gene data show CDR1 as SGHTA and CDR2 as FQGNSA. CDR3 region: CASSLEDRGIQPQHF. The CDR3 bases are TGTGCCAGCAGCTTAGAGGACAGGGGGATTCAGCCCCAGCATTTT.

The table lists this clone with a few counts. The chain combines TRBV18 with TRBJ2-5, with 7 bases fitting TRBD1. Looked up from germline, CDR1 is KGHSH and CDR2 is LQKENI. The J segment lost 2 bases and the V segment lost 8 bases, leaving 8 bases of the junction unmatched. The CDR3 is 14 amino acids. The DNA for the CDR3 is TGTGCCAGCGCAACCGGGACAGCTCAAGAGACCCAGTACTTC. As protein: CASATGTAQETQYF.

The chain joins TRBV7-2 to TRBJ2-1, with D perhaps TRBD1 (6 bases). The CDR3 spans 13 residues. Trimming cost V 1 base and J 5 bases, with 6 bases left between them. Germline V gene sequence: CDR1 SGHTA, CDR2 FQGNSA. CDR3 sequence (DNA): TGTGCCAGCAGCTTAGACAGGGACAATGAGCAGTTCTTC. Translating gives CASSLDRDNEQFF.

This clone was counted once. This rearrangement joins TRBV7-2 to TRBJ2-2; D is uncertain. The length of the CDR3 is 14 residues. Germline V gene sequence: CDR1 SGHTA, CDR2 FQGNSA. V was clipped by 2 bases and J by 2 bases, with 6 bases between them. CDR3: CASSLISNTGELFF. CDR3 in DNA: TGTGCCAGCAGCTTAATCTCCAACACCGGGGAGCTGTTTTTT. Complete variable domain (other parts from reference TRBV7-2 and TRBJ2-2): GAGVSQSPSNKVTEKGKDVELRCDPISGHTALYWYRQSLGQGLEFLIYFQGNSAPDKSGLPSDRFSAERTGGSVSTLTIQRTQQEDSAVYLCASSLISNTGELFFGEGSRLTVL.